This TCR beta chain was recovered during a study of blood T cell repertoires in COVID-19 (dated by TCRdb to 2020 to 2022). Notes on the research overall: Collaborator samples came from the United States, Italy and Spain and covered acute and convalescent phases of COVID-19. The material from the prospective study consisted of cDNA or gDNA derived from T cells, B-cell-depleted T cells, or PBMCs. The dataset comprised deeply sampled blood TCRbeta repertoires from subjects exposed to, actively infected with, or recovered from COVID-19. The repertoires were released in a freely available public database intended as a resource for research on the immune response to SARS-CoV-2. Samples were obtained from the ongoing ImmuneRACE study (first 160 participants) and from approximately 1,200 subjects provided by 6 global collaborators. A de-identified subject ID, COVID-19 status, age in years and sex were almost always included in the sample metadata. Where available, HLA class I and class II types were obtained from metadata supplied by the sample provider rather than from assay-based typing.

What the study reported, not specific to this receptor: Clinical and demographic metadata were provided uncurated, with the amount varying by source and participant.

TCRbeta CDR3 regions were amplified from genomic DNA using the immunoSEQ Assay, a bias-controlled multiplex PCR. Per the source publication's procedure: Nucleated cell counts per sample were estimated from amplification of reference gene primers within the assay. To quantify the absolute abundance of each unique TCRbeta CDR3 rearrangement, sequence reads were collapsed and filtered. For each sample, productive Simpson clonality was calculated by taking the square root of Simpson's diversity index across productive rearrangements. Drawn from immuneACCESS, this table holds only the in-frame rearrangements with V and J called that TCRdb kept. Clones are partly lost; checked studies trace under half to an unresolved V gene and leave the rest unexplained. That table is the source of V, J and clone size, and D and trimming were worked out from the DNA. Present in this sample are some 110,000 clones, around 90% of which were seen just once. Together, the top ten hold roughly 8% of the sample.

Whole blood was collected in K2EDTA tubes by collaborating institutions according to the institutions' own protocols. Collaborator samples were shipped for TCRbeta analysis as frozen whole blood, isolated PBMCs, or DNA extracted from either sample type. The germline V gene provides CDR1 KGHDR and CDR2 SFDVKD. Inclusive of the bounding cysteine and phenylalanine, the CDR3 is 14 residues long. Only the CDR3 portion is preserved as DNA: 42 bases, with reading frame beginning at the first base. The V end loses 5 bases and the J end loses 0 bases, and a stretch of 8 bases separates them. With respect to this clone: Its antigen remains unidentified. Per-base quality was not reported, and no clone a single base away is much larger than it.

This chain is built from TRBV24-1 and TRBJ2-3, with no confidently assigned D gene. This TCR came from a human donor in a cohort sampled during active COVID-19. The specimen was peripheral blood. The bases read TGTGCCACCAGTGGAGTGACTAGCACAGATACGCAGTATTTT. The translation is CATSGVTSTDTQYF.